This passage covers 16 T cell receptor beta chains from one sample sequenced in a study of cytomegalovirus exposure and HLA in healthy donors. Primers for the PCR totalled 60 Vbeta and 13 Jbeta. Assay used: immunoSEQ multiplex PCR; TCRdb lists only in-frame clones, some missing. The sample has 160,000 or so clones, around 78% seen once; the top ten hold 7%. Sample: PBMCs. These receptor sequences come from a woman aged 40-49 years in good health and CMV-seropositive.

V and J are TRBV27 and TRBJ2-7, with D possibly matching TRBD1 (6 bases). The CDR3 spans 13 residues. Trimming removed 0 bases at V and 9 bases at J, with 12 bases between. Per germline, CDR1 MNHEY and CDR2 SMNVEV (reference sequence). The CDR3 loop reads CASSLSGGRRQYF. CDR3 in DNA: TGTGCCAGCAGTTTATCAGGGGGTAGAAGGCAGTACTTC.

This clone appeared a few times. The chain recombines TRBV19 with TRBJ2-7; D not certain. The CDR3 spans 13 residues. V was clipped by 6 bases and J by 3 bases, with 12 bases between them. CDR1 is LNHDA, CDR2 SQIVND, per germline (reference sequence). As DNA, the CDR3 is TGTGCCAGTAGCTCGTCTGGCTTCTACGAGCAGTACTTC. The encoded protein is CASSSSGFYEQYF.

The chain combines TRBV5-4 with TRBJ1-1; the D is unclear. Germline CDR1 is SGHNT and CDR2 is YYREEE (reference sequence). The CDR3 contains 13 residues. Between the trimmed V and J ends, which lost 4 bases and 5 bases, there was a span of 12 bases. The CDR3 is CASSPSPRTEAFF. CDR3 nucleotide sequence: TGTGCCAGCAGCCCCTCTCCGCGGACTGAAGCTTTCTTT.

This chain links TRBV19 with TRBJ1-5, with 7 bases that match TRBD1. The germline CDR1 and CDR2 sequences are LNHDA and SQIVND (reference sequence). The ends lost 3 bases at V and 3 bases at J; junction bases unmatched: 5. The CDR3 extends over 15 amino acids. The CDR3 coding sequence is TGTGCCAGTAGTATTATGGGACAGTCCAATCAGCCCCAGCATTTT. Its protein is CASSIMGQSNQPQHF.

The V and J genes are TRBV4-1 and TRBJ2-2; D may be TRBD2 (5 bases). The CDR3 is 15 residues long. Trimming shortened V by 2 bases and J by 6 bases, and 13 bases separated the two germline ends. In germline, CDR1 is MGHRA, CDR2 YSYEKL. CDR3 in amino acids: CASSQPTRRAGELFF. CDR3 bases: TGCGCCAGCAGCCAACCTACTAGGCGCGCCGGGGAGCTGTTTTTT.

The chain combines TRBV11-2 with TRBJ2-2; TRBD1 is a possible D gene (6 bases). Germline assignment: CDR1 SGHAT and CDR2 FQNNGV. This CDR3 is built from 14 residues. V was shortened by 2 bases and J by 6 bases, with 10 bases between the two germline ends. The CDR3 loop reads CASSLMTGAGELFF. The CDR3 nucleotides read TGTGCCAGCAGCTTAATGACAGGCGCCGGGGAGCTGTTTTTT.

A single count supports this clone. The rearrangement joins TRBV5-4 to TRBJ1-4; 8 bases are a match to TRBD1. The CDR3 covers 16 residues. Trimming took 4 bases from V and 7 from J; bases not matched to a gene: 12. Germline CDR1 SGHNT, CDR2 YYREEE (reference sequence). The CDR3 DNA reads TGTGCCAGCAGCCAAAAGGAAGGACAGGGACTTGAAAAACTGTTTTTT. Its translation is CASSQKEGQGLEKLFF. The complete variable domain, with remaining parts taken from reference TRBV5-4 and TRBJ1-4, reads ETGVTQSPTHLIKTRGQQVTLRCSSQSGHNTVSWYQQALGQGPQFIFQYYREEENGRGNFPPRFSGLQFPNYSSELNVNALELDDSALYLCASSQKEGQGLEKLFFGSGTQLSVL.

CDR3: CASSHVEGASGNTIYF. The CDR3 bases are TGTGCCAGCAGCCATGTAGAGGGGGCCTCTGGAAACACCATATATTTT. The rearrangement joins TRBV11-2 to TRBJ1-3, with TRBD1 matching 7 bases. V gave up 5 bases and J gave up 0 bases; unmatched junction bases: 7. Germline lookup yields CDR1 SGHAT and CDR2 FQNNGV. The CDR3 length is 16 residues. Full variable domain (remainder filled in from reference TRBV11-2 and TRBJ1-3): EAGVAQSPRYKIIEKRQSVAFWCNPISGHATLYWYQQILGQGPKLLIQFQNNGVVDDSQLPKDRFSAERLKGVDSTLKIQPAKLEDSAVYLCASSHVEGASGNTIYFGEGSWLTVV.

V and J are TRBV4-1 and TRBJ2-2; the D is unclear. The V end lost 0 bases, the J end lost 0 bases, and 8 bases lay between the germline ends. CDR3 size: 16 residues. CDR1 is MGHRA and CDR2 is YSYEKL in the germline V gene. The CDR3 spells CASSQERHANTGELFF. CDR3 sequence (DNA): TGCGCCAGCAGCCAAGAGCGACACGCGAACACCGGGGAGCTGTTTTTT.

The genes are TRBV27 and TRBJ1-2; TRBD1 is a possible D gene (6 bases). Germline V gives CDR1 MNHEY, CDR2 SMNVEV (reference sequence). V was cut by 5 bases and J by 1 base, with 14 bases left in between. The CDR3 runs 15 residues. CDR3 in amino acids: CASSHTGKVNYGYTF. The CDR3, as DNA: TGTGCCAGCAGTCACACAGGGAAGGTTAACTATGGCTACACCTTC.

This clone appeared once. The DNA of the CDR3 is TGTGCCAGTAGTGGACGACAGGGGAATAACGAGCAGTACTTC. The encoded protein is CASSGRQGNNEQYF. V gene TRBV19 combines with J gene TRBJ2-7, with 8 bases identical to TRBD1. Germline values: CDR1 LNHDA, CDR2 SQIVND (reference sequence). CDR3 length: 14 residues. V was clipped by 5 bases and J by 5 bases; unmatched bases: 8. The whole variable domain, remainder taken from reference TRBV19 and TRBJ2-7, is DGGITQSPKYLFRKEGQNVTLSCEQNLNHDAMYWYRQDPGQGLRLIYYSQIVNDFQKGDIAEGYSVSREKKESFPLTVTSAQKNPTAFYLCASSGRQGNNEQYFGPGTRLTVT.

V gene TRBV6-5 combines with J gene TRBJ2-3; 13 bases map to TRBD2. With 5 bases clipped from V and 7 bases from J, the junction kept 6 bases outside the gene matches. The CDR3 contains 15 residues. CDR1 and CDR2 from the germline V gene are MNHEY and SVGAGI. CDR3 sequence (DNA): TGTGCCAGCAGTCCCGGGGGACTAGCGGGGAATACGCAGTATTTT. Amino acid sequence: CASSPGGLAGNTQYF.

The CDR3 nucleotides read TGTGCCAGCAAGGGGCAGGTTAAAACTGAAGCTTTCTTT. Its protein is CASKGQVKTEAFF. The chain employs TRBV27 and TRBJ1-1; tentatively, D is TRBD1 (5 bases). CDR1 MNHEY and CDR2 SMNVEV come from the germline V gene (reference sequence). The CDR3 sequence is 13 residues long. Trimming removed 7 bases at V and 5 bases at J, with 14 bases between.

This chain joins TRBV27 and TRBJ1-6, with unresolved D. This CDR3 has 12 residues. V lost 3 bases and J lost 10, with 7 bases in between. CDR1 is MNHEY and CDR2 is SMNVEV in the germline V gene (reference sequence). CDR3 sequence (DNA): TGTGCCAGCAGTTTTTATTTGTCACCCCTCCACTTT. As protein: CASSFYLSPLHF.

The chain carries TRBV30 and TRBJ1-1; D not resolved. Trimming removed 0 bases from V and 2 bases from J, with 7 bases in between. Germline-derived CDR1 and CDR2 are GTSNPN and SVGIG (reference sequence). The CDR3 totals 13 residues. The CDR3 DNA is TGTGCCTGGAGTGTACTGATTAACACTGAAGCTTTCTTT. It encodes CAWSVLINTEAFF.

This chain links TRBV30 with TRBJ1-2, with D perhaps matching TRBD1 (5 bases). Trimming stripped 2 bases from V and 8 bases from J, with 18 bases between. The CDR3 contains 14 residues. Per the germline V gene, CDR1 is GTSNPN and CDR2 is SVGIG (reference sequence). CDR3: CAWSPTGGGYGYTF. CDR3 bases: TGTGCCTGGAGTCCGACCGGGGGAGGTTACGGCTACACCTTC. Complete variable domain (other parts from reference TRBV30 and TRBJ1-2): SQTIHQWPATLVQPVGSPLSLECTVEGTSNPNLYWYRQAAGRGLQLLFYSVGIGQISSEVPQNLSASRPQDRQFILSSKKLLLSDSGFYLCAWSPTGGGYGYTFGSGTRLTVV.